What follows are 23 T cell receptor beta chains derived from one specimen sequenced in a study of vaccination and CD4 T cells after COVID-19. With the Oncomine TCR Beta short-read assay, DNA from cultured CD4+ T cells was sequenced. TCRdb independently ran MiXCR on the PCR reads; one entry per CDR3 protein. The sample lists 23,000 or so distinct CDR3 sequences; roughly 62% were seen once. Treatment in this sample: approximately 9-day PBMC culture with coronavirus spike peptide pools or control peptides (ViraFEST assay). These TCRs' antigens remain unknown. Specimen: CD4+ T cells from blood, cultured in vitro, collected after SARS-CoV-2 vaccination. The receptors come from a human donor who received a COVID-19 vaccine.

V is TRBV19 and J is TRBJ2-5, with 8 bases fitting TRBD1. CDR3 length: 18 residues. With V trimmed by 6 bases and J by 4 bases, 19 bases remained unmatched. The germline CDR1 and CDR2 sequences are LNHDA and SQIVND (reference sequence). The CDR3 here is CASSPRLQDRAFPETQYF. As DNA, the CDR3 is TGTGCCAGTAGCCCTCGCTTGCAGGACAGGGCTTTTCCAGAGACCCAGTACTTC.

This clonotype turned up a few times. In DNA, the CDR3 is TGTGCCAGCAGCTTGGGACGGAGTCCTGACGAGCAGTACTTC. Its translation is CASSLGRSPDEQYF. The V call is TRBV5-7, the J call TRBJ2-7, with D hard to call. TRBV5-7 is flagged as an ORF with uncertain function. The CDR3 has 14 amino acids. Deletions cut 0 bases from V and 5 bases from J, with 12 bases between.

The chain uses TRBV7-6 and TRBJ2-5; D is unresolved. The CDR3 length is 12 residues. In germline, CDR1 is SGHVS, CDR2 FNYEAQ. Trimming took off 1 base at V and 3 bases at J, with 3 bases between the two ends. The CDR3 protein is CASSLGEETQYF. The CDR3, as DNA: TGTGCCAGCAGCTTAGGGGAAGAGACCCAGTACTTC.

This clonotype was counted once. J is TRBJ2-5 and V is TRBV2; 7 bases are a match to TRBD1. The CDR3 length is 13 residues. The germline V gene has CDR1 SNHLY and CDR2 FYNNEI. After removal of 6 bases from V and 5 bases from J, the junction contained 6 bases not matched to a gene. CDR3 residues: CASRIGQEETQYF. Written as DNA, the CDR3 is TGTGCCAGCAGAATCGGACAGGAGGAGACCCAGTACTTC.

The chain couples TRBV12-3 or TRBV12-4 to TRBJ2-5; perhaps TRBD2 as D (5 bases). V lost 7 bases, J lost 6 bases, and 15 bases lay in between. This CDR3 has 13 amino acids. The CDR3 DNA sequence: TGTGCCAGCACCTCTCTAGCTTTCAAGACCCAGTACTTC. It translates to CASTSLAFKTQYF.

This clonotype showed up just a few times. The V gene is TRBV7-2, the J gene TRBJ2-5; TRBD2 agrees at 10 bases. The germline gives CDR1 SGHTA, CDR2 FQGNSA. The trim removed 6 bases at V and 5 bases at J, leaving 6 bases unmatched. The length of the CDR3 is 14 residues. The CDR3: CASRISGGRETQYF. CDR3 DNA: TGTGCCAGCAGGATTAGCGGGGGGCGGGAGACCCAGTACTTC. Full variable domain (rest looked up from reference TRBV7-2 and TRBJ2-5): GAGVSQSPSNKVTEKGKDVELRCDPISGHTALYWYRQSLGQGLEFLIYFQGNSAPDKSGLPSDRFSAERTGGSVSTLTIQRTQQEDSAVYLCASRISGGRETQYFGPGTRLLVL.

V and J are TRBV6-1 and TRBJ2-7; 10 bases map to TRBD1. Trimming at V came to 6 bases and at J to 4 bases, leaving 6 bases not matched to a gene. Germline V lookup: CDR1 MNHNS, CDR2 SASEGT. The CDR3 is 14 residues long. CDR3 amino acids: CASSRQGAFYEQYF. Here the CDR3 DNA reads TGTGCCAGCAGCAGACAGGGGGCGTTTTACGAGCAGTACTTC.

The genes are TRBV7-2 and TRBJ2-3; possible D gene TRBD2, 5 bases. CDR3 length: 14 residues. V lost 1 base and J lost 5, with 10 bases in between. Germline values: CDR1 SGHTA, CDR2 FQGNSA. The CDR3 spells CASSLDIEGDTQYF. The CDR3 nucleotides read TGTGCCAGCAGCTTAGATATAGAGGGAGATACGCAGTATTTT.

This clonotype has more than one count but fewer than ten. The gene calls are TRBV20-1 and TRBJ2-5; 7 nucleotides agree with TRBD2. The CDR3 contains 11 residues. CDR1 DFQATT and CDR2 SNEGSKA come from the germline V gene (reference sequence). CDR3 coding DNA: TGCGGCGGACTAGTCCAAGAGACCCAGTACTTC. Amino acids: CGGLVQETQYF.

The genes are TRBV27 and TRBJ2-2; 8 bases are a match to TRBD2. Germline CDR1 and CDR2: MNHEY and SMNVEV (reference sequence). The J segment lost 0 bases and the V segment lost 5 bases, leaving 8 bases of the junction unmatched. The CDR3 has 17 amino acids. Here the CDR3 reads CASSTGRRGANTGELFF. The CDR3, as DNA: TGTGCCAGCAGTACCGGTCGGCGGGGGGCGAACACCGGGGAGCTGTTTTTT.

This clonotype was counted a few times. The J gene is TRBJ1-5, the V gene TRBV6-1; the D is unclear. Germline CDR1 is MNHNS and CDR2 is SASEGT. The CDR3 covers 12 residues. Deletions cut 3 bases from V and 2 bases from J, with 2 bases between. Here the CDR3 reads CASSDRNQPQHF. CDR3 nucleotide sequence: TGTGCCAGCAGTGACCGCAATCAGCCCCAGCATTTT.

The J gene is TRBJ2-7, the V gene TRBV20-1; 11 positions agree with TRBD1. This CDR3 is 12 amino acids long. V was clipped by 7 bases and J by 4 bases; unmatched bases: 3. CDR1 DFQATT and CDR2 SNEGSKA come from the germline V gene (reference sequence). The CDR3 sequence is CSVGQGVYEQYF. The CDR3 DNA is TGCAGTGTGGGACAGGGGGTTTACGAGCAGTACTTC.

The CDR3 sequence is CATSSGLTNQPQHF. Here the CDR3 DNA reads TGTGCCACCTCTTCGGGGCTGACCAATCAGCCCCAGCATTTT. The chain has TRBV24-1 and TRBJ1-5, with D possibly TRBD1 on 5 matching bases. This CDR3 comprises 14 residues. Trimming took off 9 bases at V and 3 bases at J, with 14 bases between the two ends. CDR1 KGHDR and CDR2 SFDVKD come from the germline V gene.

The chain carries TRBV15 and TRBJ2-1; D call uncertain. Trimming left V 5 bases short and J 5 bases short, with 7 bases between. Germline loops: CDR1 LNHNV, CDR2 YYDKDF (reference sequence). The CDR3 runs to 12 residues. The CDR3 loop is CATSGRNNEQFF. In nucleotides, the CDR3 is TGTGCCACCAGCGGCAGGAACAATGAGCAGTTCTTC.

V usage is TRBV19 and J usage is TRBJ1-5; 7 positions agree with TRBD1. V shed 6 bases and J 6 bases; nucleotides not matched to a gene: 8. Germline values: CDR1 LNHDA, CDR2 SQIVND (reference sequence). The CDR3 loop spans 14 amino acids. This chain's CDR3 is CASRDRVLSQPQHF. In DNA form, the CDR3 reads TGTGCCAGTAGAGACAGGGTGTTAAGTCAGCCCCAGCATTTT.

CDR3 sequence (DNA): TGCAGCGCAACTAGCGGGGGGCCAGATACGCAGTATTTT. Residues: CSATSGGPDTQYF. The J gene is TRBJ2-3, the V gene TRBV20-1, with 12 bases aligning to TRBD2. This CDR3 comprises 13 residues. Germline CDR1 DFQATT, CDR2 SNEGSKA (reference sequence).

This clonotype was counted only a few times. The gene calls are TRBV6-5 and TRBJ1-2, with D maybe TRBD1 (6 bases). The CDR3 is 13 amino acids. V shed 2 bases and J shed 4 bases, with 8 bases lying between them. In germline, CDR1 is MNHEY, CDR2 SVGAGI. The CDR3 DNA reads TGTGCCAGCAGTTACGGAGGGGGCTATGGCTACACCTTC. Encoded protein: CASSYGGGYGYTF.

This chain joins TRBV24-1 and TRBJ1-2; 10 bases line up with TRBD1. V was pared by 4 bases and J by 8 bases, with 6 bases of the junction left unmatched. From germline, CDR1 is KGHDR and CDR2 SFDVKD. The CDR3 length is 14 residues. Written as DNA, the CDR3 is TGTGCCACCAGTGACTATGGGACAGGGGCCGGCTACACCTTC. Translating it yields CATSDYGTGAGYTF.

CDR3 residues: CASSWGAAEAFF. In DNA form, the CDR3 reads TGTGCCAGCAGTTGGGGGGCCGCTGAAGCTTTCTTT. The chain has TRBV6-2 or TRBV6-3 and TRBJ1-1, with D perhaps TRBD1 (6 bases). This CDR3 is 12 amino acids long. Per germline, CDR1 MNHEY and CDR2 SVGEGT. Trimming removed 4 bases from V and 6 bases from J, with 9 bases in between.

The CDR3 nucleotides are TGTGCCGGACAGGGGTTAAGGGATTCACCCCTCCACTTT. The encoded protein is CAGQGLRDSPLHF. The rearrangement links TRBV7-9 to TRBJ1-6; TRBD1 matches at 9 bases. The germline CDR1 and CDR2 sequences are SEHNR and FQNEAQ (reference sequence). Trimming removed 11 bases from V and 8 bases from J; junction bases left unmatched: 7. CDR3 length equals 13 residues.

This clonotype has more than one count but fewer than ten. This chain connects TRBV27 to TRBJ1-1; maybe TRBD1 (6 bases). Looked up from germline, CDR1 is MNHEY and CDR2 is SMNVEV (reference sequence). The V and J ends lost 6 bases and 10 bases respectively, with 21 bases between them. The CDR3 contains 14 residues. The CDR3 loop reads CASSPDYRALGAFF. In DNA form, the CDR3 reads TGTGCCAGCAGCCCGGATTACAGGGCACTGGGAGCTTTCTTT.

The table lists this clonotype with a count of one. The genes are TRBV19 and TRBJ2-4; D remains ambiguous. Germline V lookup: CDR1 LNHDA, CDR2 SQIVND (reference sequence). V was clipped by 4 bases and J by 6 bases, with 13 bases between them. The CDR3 is made up of 14 amino acids. In DNA, the CDR3 is TGTGCCAGTAGTACGCCACCTAGGACAAACATTCAGTACTTC. Translation gives CASSTPPRTNIQYF.

This clonotype was recorded once. The gene calls are TRBV5-1 and TRBJ2-7; possibly TRBD2 for D (6 bases). Germline values: CDR1 SGHRS, CDR2 YFSETQ. The V and J ends lost 5 bases and 3 bases respectively, with 15 bases between them. This CDR3 has 14 amino acids. In nucleotides, the CDR3 is TGCGCCAGCAGGGGAGTTGCGGGAAGCTACGAGCAGTACTTC. Amino acids: CASRGVAGSYEQYF.